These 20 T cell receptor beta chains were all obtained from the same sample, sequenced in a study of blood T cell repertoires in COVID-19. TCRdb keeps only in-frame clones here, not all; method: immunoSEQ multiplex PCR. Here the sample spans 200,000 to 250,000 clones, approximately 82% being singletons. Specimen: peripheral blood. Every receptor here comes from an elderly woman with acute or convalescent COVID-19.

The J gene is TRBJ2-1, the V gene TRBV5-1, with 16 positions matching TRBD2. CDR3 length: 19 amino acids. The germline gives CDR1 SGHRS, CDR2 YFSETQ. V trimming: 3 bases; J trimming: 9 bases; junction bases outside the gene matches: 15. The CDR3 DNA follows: TGCGCCAGCAGCTCGATGGACGGGACTAGCGGGAGGGTGAACAGTGAGCAGTTCTTC. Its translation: CASSSMDGTSGRVNSEQFF.

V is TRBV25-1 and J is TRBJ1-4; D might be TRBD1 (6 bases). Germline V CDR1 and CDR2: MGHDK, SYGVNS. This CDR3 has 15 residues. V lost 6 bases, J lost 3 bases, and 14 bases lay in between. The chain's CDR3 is CASRRRDTPNEKLFF. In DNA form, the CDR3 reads TGTGCCAGCAGAAGAAGGGACACACCTAATGAAAAACTGTTTTTT.

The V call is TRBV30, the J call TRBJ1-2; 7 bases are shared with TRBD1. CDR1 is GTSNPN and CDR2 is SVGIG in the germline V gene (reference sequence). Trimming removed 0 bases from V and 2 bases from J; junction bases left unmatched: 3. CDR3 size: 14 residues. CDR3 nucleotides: TGTGCCTGGAGTGTTGGGGGACAGAACTATGGCTACACCTTC. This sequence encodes CAWSVGGQNYGYTF.

This chain's CDR3 is CASSSGTGSNEKLFF. In DNA form, the CDR3 reads TGTGCCAGCAGCTCTGGGACAGGGTCAAATGAAAAACTGTTTTTT. V gene TRBV7-7 combines with J gene TRBJ1-4, with 9 bases lining up with TRBD1. The CDR3 length is 15 residues. The V gene's germline CDR1 is SSHAT and CDR2 FNYEAQ (reference sequence). V trimming: 4 bases; J trimming: 5 bases; junction bases outside the gene matches: 5. The full variable domain, with the rest looked up from reference TRBV7-7 and TRBJ1-4, is GAGVSQSPRYKVTKRGQDVTLRCDPISSHATLYWYQQALGQGPEFLTYFNYEAQPDKSGLPSDRFSAERPEGSISTLTIQRTEQRDSAMYRCASSSGTGSNEKLFFGSGTQLSVL.

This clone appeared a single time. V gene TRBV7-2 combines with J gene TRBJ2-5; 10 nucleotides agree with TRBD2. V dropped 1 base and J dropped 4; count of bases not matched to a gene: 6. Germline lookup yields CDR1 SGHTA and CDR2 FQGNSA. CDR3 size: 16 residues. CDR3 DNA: TGTGCCAGCAGCTTAGTGGCTAGCGGGAGTGGAGAGACCCAGTACTTC. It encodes CASSLVASGSGETQYF.

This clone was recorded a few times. The chain's CDR3 is CASSSGSSNSYEQYF. The DNA of the CDR3 is TGTGCCAGCAGTTCCGGGAGCTCTAACTCCTACGAGCAGTACTTC. This sequence joins TRBV6-5 and TRBJ2-7, with D perhaps matching TRBD2 (6 bases). V was pared by 4 bases and J by 0 bases, with 13 bases between. CDR3 length: 15 amino acids. CDR1 is MNHEY and CDR2 is SVGAGI in the germline V gene.

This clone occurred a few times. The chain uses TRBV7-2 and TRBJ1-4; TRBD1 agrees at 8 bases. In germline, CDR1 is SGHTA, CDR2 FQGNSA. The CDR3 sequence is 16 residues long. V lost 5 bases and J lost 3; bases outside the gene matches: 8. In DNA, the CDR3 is TGTGCCAGCAGCAGTTTCAGGGGGCATGCTAATGAAAAACTGTTTTTT. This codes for CASSSFRGHANEKLFF.

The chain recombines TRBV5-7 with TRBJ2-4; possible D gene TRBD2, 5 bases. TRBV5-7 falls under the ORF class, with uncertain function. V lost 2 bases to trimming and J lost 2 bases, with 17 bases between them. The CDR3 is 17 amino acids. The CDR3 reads CASSFLNPGKTKNIQYF. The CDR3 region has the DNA TGTGCCAGCAGCTTCCTGAACCCCGGGAAAACCAAAAACATTCAGTACTTC.

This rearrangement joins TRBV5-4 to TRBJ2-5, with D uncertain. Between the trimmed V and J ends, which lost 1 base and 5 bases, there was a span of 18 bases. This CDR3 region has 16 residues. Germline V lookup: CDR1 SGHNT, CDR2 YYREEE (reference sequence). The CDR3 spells CASSLSAALGGETQYF. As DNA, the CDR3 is TGTGCCAGCAGCTTGAGTGCGGCGCTAGGCGGCGAGACCCAGTACTTC. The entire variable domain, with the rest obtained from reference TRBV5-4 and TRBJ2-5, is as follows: ETGVTQSPTHLIKTRGQQVTLRCSSQSGHNTVSWYQQALGQGPQFIFQYYREEENGRGNFPPRFSGLQFPNYSSELNVNALELDDSALYLCASSLSAALGGETQYFGPGTRLLVL.

The CDR3 protein is CSVVAGNYGYTF. The DNA of the CDR3 is TGCAGCGTTGTAGCAGGGAACTATGGCTACACCTTC. The chain links TRBV29-1 to TRBJ1-2, with D possibly matching TRBD1 (5 bases). Germline V gene data show CDR1 as SQVTM and CDR2 as ANQGSEA. This CDR3 comprises 12 residues. V lost 4 bases and J lost 2, with 8 bases in between. The full variable domain, in which reference TRBV29-1 and TRBJ1-2 provide the parts outside the CDR3, is SAVISQKPSRDICQRGTSLTIQCQVDSQVTMMFWYRQQPGQSLTLIATANQGSEATYESGFVIDKFPISRPNLTFSTLTVSNMSPEDSSIYLCSVVAGNYGYTFGSGTRLTVV.

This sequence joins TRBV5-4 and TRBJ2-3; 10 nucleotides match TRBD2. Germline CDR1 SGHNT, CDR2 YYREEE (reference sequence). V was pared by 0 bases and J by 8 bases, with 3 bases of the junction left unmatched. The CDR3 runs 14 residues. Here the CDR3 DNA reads TGTGCCAGCAGCTTGGTACTAGCGGGGCCTACGCAGTATTTT. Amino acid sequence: CASSLVLAGPTQYF.

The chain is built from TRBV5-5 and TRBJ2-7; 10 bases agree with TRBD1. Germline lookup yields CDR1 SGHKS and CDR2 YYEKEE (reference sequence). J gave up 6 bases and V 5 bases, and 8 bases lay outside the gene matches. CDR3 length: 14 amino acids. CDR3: CASRNPGQGSEQYF. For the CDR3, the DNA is TGTGCCAGCAGAAATCCGGGACAGGGGTCCGAGCAGTACTTC.

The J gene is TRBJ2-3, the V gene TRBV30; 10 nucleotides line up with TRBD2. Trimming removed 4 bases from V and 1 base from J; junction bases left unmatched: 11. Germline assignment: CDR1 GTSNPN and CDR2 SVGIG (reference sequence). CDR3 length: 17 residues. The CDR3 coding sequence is TGTGCCTGGAAAGTACCTAGCGGGAGTTCTGGCACAGATACGCAGTATTTT. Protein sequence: CAWKVPSGSSGTDTQYF. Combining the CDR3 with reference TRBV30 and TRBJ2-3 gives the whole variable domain SQTIHQWPATLVQPVGSPLSLECTVEGTSNPNLYWYRQAAGRGLQLLFYSVGIGQISSEVPQNLSASRPQDRQFILSSKKLLLSDSGFYLCAWKVPSGSSGTDTQYFGPGTRLTVL.

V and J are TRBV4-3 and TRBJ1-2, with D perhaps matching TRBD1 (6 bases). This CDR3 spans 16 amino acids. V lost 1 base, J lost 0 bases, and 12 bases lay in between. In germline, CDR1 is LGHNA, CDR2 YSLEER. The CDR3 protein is CASSQVVGGTNYGYTF. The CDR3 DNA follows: TGCGCCAGCAGCCAAGTAGTAGGGGGTACTAACTATGGCTACACCTTC.

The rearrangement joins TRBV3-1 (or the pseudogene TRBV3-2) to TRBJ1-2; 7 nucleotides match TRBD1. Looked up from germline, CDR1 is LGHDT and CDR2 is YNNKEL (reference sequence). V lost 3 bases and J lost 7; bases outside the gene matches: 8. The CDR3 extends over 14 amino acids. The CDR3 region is CASSQTGQVSGYTF. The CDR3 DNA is TGTGCCAGCAGCCAGACCGGACAGGTCAGTGGCTACACCTTC.

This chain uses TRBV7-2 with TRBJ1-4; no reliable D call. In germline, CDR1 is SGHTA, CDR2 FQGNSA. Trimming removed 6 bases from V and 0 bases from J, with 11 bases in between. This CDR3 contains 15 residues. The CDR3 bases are TGTGCCAGCAGTTATAACCGGGCAACTAATGAAAAACTGTTTTTT. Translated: CASSYNRATNEKLFF. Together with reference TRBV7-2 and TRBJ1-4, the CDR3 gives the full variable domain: GAGVSQSPSNKVTEKGKDVELRCDPISGHTALYWYRQSLGQGLEFLIYFQGNSAPDKSGLPSDRFSAERTGGSVSTLTIQRTQQEDSAVYLCASSYNRATNEKLFFGSGTQLSVL.

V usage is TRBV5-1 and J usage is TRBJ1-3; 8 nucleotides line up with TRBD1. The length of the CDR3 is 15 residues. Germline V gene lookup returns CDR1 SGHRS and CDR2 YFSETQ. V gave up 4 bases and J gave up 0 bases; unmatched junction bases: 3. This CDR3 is CASSGQGGSGNTIYF. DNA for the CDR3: TGCGCCAGCAGCGGACAGGGAGGCTCTGGAAACACCATATATTTT.

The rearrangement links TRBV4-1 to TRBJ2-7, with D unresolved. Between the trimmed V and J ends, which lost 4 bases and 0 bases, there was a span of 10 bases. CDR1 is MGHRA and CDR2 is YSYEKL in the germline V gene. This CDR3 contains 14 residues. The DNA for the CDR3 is TGCGCCAGCAGCCGTAACCCCAGCTCCTACGAGCAGTACTTC. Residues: CASSRNPSSYEQYF.

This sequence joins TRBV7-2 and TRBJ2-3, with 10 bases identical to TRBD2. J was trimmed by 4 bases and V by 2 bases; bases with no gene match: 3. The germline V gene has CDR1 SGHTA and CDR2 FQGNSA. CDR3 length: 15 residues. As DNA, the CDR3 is TGTGCCAGCAGCTTAAGCGGGAGGGCCCCAGATACGCAGTATTTT. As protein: CASSLSGRAPDTQYF.

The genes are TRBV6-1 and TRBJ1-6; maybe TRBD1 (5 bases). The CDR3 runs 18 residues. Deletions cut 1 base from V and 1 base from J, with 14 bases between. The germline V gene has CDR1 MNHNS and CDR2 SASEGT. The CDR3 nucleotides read TGTGCCAGCAGTGAAGACGGAGGGGATGCATCCTATAATTCACCCCTCCACTTT. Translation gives CASSEDGGDASYNSPLHF.